This TCR beta chain derives from a study of blood T cell repertoires in COVID-19. Study-wide context: The United States, Italy and Spain were the sources of the acute and convalescent COVID-19 samples.

The method was immunoSEQ multiplex PCR; TCRdb's version includes in-frame clones alone and lacks a portion of them. Of under 250,000 clones in the sample, 81% are singletons; the top ten hold roughly 7.9%. The receptor was isolated from an elderly woman with acute or convalescent COVID-19. Sequencing was performed on peripheral blood.

The CDR3 sequence is CASSPVGIRSGWEQYF. CDR3 in DNA: TGTGCCAGCAGCCCAGTAGGAATAAGGTCAGGGTGGGAGCAGTACTTC. The chain is built from TRBV3-1 (or the pseudogene TRBV3-2) and TRBJ2-7, with TRBD1 as a possible D gene (5 bases). Germline V lookup: CDR1 LGHDT, CDR2 YNNKEL (reference sequence). The CDR3 consists of 16 residues. Trimming removed 4 bases at V and 7 bases at J, with 23 bases between.